The source of this T cell receptor (beta chain) is a study of T cells after yellow fever vaccination. Trimming removed 0 bases from V and 8 bases from J, with 5 bases in between. The CDR3 is made up of 12 amino acids. Germline values: CDR1 SGHTA, CDR2 FQGNSA. 5'RACE template switching generated TCR cDNA, adding a universal primer site and UMIs. TCRdb fed the 5' RACE reads into MiXCR, producing one record per CDR3 protein. The repertoire has 150,000 or so distinct CDR3 sequences, 5.5% to 7.5% of them found once; the top ten carry 2.5%. Study observations and caveats: A weaker secondary response peaked on day 5, the primary on day 15.

This clonotype has ten or more counts. Its specificity is unknown. The sample here was CD4+ T cells sorted from PBMCs, taken about 5 days after the first yellow fever vaccination. The chain joins TRBV7-2 to TRBJ2-1; the D is unclear. The source of this sequence is a man aged 18 to 29 who received the YFV17D yellow fever vaccine. This CDR3 is CASSLAGYEQFF. CDR3 DNA: TGTGCCAGCAGCTTAGCAGGATATGAGCAGTTCTTC.